A single sample gave rise to the 9 T cell receptor beta chains below, sequenced in a study of blood T cell repertoires in COVID-19. Assay used: immunoSEQ multiplex PCR; TCRdb lists only in-frame clones, some missing. The sample contains fewer than 400,000 clones, about 83% of which appear only once. Specimen: peripheral blood. The receptors were gathered from a man aged 25-45 years with active or convalescent COVID-19.

The chain is built from TRBV5-1 and TRBJ2-7, with D unclear. The V gene lost 5 bases and the J gene lost 0 bases, with 6 bases spanning the gap. Germline loops: CDR1 SGHRS, CDR2 YFSETQ. The CDR3 is 12 amino acids. Here the CDR3 DNA reads TGCGCCAGCAGGGAGCCCTCCTACGAGCAGTACTTC. Translated, it gives CASREPSYEQYF.

This chain uses TRBV15 with TRBJ2-3; 13 bases fit TRBD2. With V trimmed by 0 bases and J by 4 bases, 10 bases remained unmatched. Germline assignment: CDR1 LNHNV and CDR2 YYDKDF (reference sequence). CDR3 length equals 19 residues. The CDR3, as DNA: TGTGCCACCAGCAGAGATGAGAGGACTAGCGGGAGTCAGGCAGATACGCAGTATTTT. It codes for CATSRDERTSGSQADTQYF.

This clone was seen just once. Different DNA sequences within this sample yield the same CDR3. The chain is built from TRBV12-3 or TRBV12-4 and TRBJ2-7; a weak D match, TRBD1 (5 bases). The ends were cut back, 3 bases at V and 3 bases at J, with 9 bases in the middle. The CDR3 runs 13 residues. CDR3 bases: TGTGCCAGCAGTTTTGGGGCCAGCTACGAGCAGTACTTC. As protein: CASSFGASYEQYF.

This clone is a singleton in its sample. V is TRBV19 and J is TRBJ2-7; 7 bases match TRBD1. The CDR3 has 14 amino acids. CDR1 is LNHDA, CDR2 SQIVND, per germline (reference sequence). V was clipped by 3 bases and J by 3 bases; unmatched bases: 5. The CDR3 is CASSIGDRDYEQYF. The CDR3 DNA sequence: TGTGCCAGTAGTATCGGAGACAGGGACTACGAGCAGTACTTC.

The chain has TRBV19 and TRBJ2-1; D is possibly TRBD1 (8 bases). V gave up 3 bases and J gave up 3 bases, with 33 bases separating them. The germline V gene has CDR1 LNHDA and CDR2 SQIVND (reference sequence). The CDR3 length is 22 residues. DNA for the CDR3: TGTGCCAGTAGTATTCTGGACAGGGTGAAAACTAGCGTTGGGGGGGTCTACAATGAGCAGTTCTTC. Its protein is CASSILDRVKTSVGGVYNEQFF.

The chain joins TRBV4-3 to TRBJ2-1, with 8 bases fitting TRBD2. This CDR3 comprises 15 residues. The germline gives CDR1 LGHNA, CDR2 YSLEER. The V segment lost 3 bases and the J segment 0 bases; nucleotides outside the gene matches: 1. CDR3 nucleotide sequence: TGCGCCAGCAGCCAGACTAGCGACTCCTACAATGAGCAGTTCTTC. Translation gives CASSQTSDSYNEQFF.

The V call is TRBV29-1, the J call TRBJ1-5; no clear D. The ends were cut back, 6 bases at V and 1 base at J, with 10 bases in the middle. This CDR3 spans 13 amino acids. Germline values: CDR1 SQVTM, CDR2 ANQGSEA. DNA of the CDR3: TGCAGCGTGTCTAGTTTGAGCAATCAGCCCCAGCATTTT. This encodes CSVSSLSNQPQHF.

This sequence joins TRBV11-2 and TRBJ1-2, with D unresolved. Germline V gene lookup returns CDR1 SGHAT and CDR2 FQNNGV. V gave up 1 base and J gave up 4 bases, with 10 bases separating them. The CDR3 runs 14 residues. The CDR3 nucleotides are TGTGCCAGCAGCTTAGGGGCCCGGCTCTATGGCTACACCTTC. It specifies CASSLGARLYGYTF.

The chain carries TRBV28 and TRBJ2-6; D is perhaps TRBD1 (6 bases). The CDR3 length is 17 residues. Between the trimmed V and J ends, which lost 3 bases and 0 bases, there was a span of 12 bases. Germline V CDR1 and CDR2: MDHEN, SYDVKM. The CDR3 protein is CASSFGDIYSGANVLTF. DNA of the CDR3: TGTGCCAGCAGTTTCGGGGACATTTACTCTGGGGCCAACGTCCTGACTTTC.